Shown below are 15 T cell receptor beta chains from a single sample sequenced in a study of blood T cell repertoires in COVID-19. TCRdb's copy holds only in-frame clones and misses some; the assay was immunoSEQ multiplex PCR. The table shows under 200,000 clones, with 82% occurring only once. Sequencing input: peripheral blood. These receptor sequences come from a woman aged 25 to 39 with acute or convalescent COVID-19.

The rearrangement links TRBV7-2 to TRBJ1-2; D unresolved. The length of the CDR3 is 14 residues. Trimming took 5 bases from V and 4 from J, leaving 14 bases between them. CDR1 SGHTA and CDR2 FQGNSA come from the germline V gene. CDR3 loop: CASSAPPTGYGYTF. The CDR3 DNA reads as TGTGCCAGCAGCGCCCCGCCTACGGGCTATGGCTACACCTTC.

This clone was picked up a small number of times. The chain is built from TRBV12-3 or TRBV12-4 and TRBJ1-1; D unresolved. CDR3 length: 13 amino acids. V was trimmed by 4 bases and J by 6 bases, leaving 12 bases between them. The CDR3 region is CASSSGGYAEAFF. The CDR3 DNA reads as TGTGCCAGCAGTTCGGGAGGATATGCTGAAGCTTTCTTT.

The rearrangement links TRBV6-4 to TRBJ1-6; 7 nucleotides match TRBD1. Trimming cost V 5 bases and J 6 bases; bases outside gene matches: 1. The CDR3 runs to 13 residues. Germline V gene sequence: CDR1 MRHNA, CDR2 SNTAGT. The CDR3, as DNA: TGTGCCAGCAGTACAGGGGTTAATTCACCCCTCCACTTT. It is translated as CASSTGVNSPLHF.

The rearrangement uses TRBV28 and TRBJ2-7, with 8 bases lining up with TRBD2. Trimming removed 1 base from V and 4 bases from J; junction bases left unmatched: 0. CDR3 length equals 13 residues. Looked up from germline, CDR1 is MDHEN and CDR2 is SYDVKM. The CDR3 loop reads CASSLSSGYEQYF. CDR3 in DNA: TGTGCCAGCAGTTTATCTAGCGGGTACGAGCAGTACTTC.

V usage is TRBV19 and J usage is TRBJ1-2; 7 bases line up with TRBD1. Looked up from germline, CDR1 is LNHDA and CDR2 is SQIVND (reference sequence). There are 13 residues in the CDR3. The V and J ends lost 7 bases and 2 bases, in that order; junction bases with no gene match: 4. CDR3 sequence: CASTGTVNYGYTF. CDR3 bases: TGTGCCAGTACCGGGACAGTAAACTATGGCTACACCTTC.

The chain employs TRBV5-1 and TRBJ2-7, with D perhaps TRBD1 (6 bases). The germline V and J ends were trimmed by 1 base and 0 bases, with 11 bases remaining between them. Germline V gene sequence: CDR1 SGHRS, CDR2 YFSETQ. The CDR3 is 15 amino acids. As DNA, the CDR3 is TGCGCCAGCAGCTTGACAGGGCCAAGCTCCTACGAGCAGTACTTC. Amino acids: CASSLTGPSSYEQYF.

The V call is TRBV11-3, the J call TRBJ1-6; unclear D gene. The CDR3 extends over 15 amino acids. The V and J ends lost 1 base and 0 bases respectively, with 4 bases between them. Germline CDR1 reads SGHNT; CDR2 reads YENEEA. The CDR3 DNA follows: TGTGCCAGCAGCTTAGTCGTCTCCTATAATTCACCCCTCCACTTT. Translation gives CASSLVVSYNSPLHF.

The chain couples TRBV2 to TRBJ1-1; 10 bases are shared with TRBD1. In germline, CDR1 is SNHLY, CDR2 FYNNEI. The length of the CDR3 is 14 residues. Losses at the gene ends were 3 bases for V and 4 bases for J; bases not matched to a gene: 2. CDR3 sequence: CASSDRTGGTEAFF. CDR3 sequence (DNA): TGTGCCAGCAGTGACCGGACAGGGGGCACTGAAGCTTTCTTT.

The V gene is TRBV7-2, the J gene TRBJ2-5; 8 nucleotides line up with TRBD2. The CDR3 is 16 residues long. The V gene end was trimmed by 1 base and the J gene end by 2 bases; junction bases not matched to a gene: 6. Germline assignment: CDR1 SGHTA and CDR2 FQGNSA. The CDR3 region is CASSLGAAGVQETQYF. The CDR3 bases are TGTGCCAGCAGCTTAGGGGCAGCGGGAGTACAAGAGACCCAGTACTTC.

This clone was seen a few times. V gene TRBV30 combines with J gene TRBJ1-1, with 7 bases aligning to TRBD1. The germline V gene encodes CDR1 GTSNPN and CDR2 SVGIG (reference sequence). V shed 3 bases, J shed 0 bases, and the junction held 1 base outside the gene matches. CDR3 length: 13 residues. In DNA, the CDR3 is TGTGCCTGGAGGACAGGGATGAACACTGAAGCTTTCTTT. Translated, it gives CAWRTGMNTEAFF.

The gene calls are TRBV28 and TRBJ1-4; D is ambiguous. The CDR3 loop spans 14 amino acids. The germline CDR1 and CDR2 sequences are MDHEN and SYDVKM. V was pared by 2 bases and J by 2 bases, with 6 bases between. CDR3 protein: CASSLAVTNEKLFF. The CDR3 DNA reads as TGTGCCAGCAGTTTAGCAGTTACTAATGAAAAACTGTTTTTT.

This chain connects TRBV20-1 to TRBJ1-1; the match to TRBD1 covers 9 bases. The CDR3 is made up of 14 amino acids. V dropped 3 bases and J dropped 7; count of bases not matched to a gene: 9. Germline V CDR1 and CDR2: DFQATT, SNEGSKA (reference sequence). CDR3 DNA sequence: TGCAGTGCTAGTGGTCGGGACAGGGCCTTTGAAGCTTTCTTT. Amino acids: CSASGRDRAFEAFF.

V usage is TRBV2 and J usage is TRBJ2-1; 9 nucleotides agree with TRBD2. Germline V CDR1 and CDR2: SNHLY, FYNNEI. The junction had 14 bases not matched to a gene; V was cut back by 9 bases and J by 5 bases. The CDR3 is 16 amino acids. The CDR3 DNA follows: TGTGCCAGGATCATTGAGGGACTAGCACTGGACAATGAGCAGTTCTTC. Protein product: CARIIEGLALDNEQFF.

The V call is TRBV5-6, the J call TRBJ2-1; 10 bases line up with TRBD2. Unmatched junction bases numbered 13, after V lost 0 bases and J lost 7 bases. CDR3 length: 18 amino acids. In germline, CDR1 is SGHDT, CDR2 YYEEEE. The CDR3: CASSLERGGQRSRNEQFF. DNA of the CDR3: TGTGCCAGCAGCTTGGAGCGGGGGGGCCAAAGGTCCCGAAATGAGCAGTTCTTC.

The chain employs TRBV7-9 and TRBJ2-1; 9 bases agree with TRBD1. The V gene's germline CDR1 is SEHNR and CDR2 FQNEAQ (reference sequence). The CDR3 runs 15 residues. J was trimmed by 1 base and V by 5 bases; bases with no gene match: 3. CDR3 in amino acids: CASSPDRGSYNEQFF. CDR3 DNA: TGTGCCAGCAGCCCGGACAGGGGTTCCTACAATGAGCAGTTCTTC.